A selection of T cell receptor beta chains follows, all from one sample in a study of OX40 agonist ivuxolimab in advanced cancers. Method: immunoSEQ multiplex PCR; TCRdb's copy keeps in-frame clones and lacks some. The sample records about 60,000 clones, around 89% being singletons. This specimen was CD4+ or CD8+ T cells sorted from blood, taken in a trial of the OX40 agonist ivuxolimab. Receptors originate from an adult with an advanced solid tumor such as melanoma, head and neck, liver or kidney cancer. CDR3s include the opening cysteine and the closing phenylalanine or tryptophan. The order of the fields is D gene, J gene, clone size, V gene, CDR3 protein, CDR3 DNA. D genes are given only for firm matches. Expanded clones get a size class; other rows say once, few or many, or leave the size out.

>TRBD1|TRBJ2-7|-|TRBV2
CASNPGTGSYEQYF
TGTGCCAGCAACCCCGGGACAGGATCCTACGAGCAGTACTTC
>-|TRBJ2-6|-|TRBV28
CASSETSSGANVLTF
TGTGCCAGCAGCGAAACTAGCTCTGGGGCCAACGTCCTGACTTTC
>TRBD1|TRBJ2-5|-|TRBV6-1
CASRSMGQRGETQYF
TGTGCCAGCAGGAGCATGGGACAGAGAGGAGAGACCCAGTACTTC
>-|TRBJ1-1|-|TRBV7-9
CASSSNADGLGLWTEAFF
TGTGCCAGCAGCTCTAACGCGGACGGATTGGGCCTATGGACTGAAGCTTTCTTT
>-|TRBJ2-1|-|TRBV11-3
CASSLTRNEQFF
TGTGCCAGCAGCCTGACTCGGAATGAGCAGTTCTTC
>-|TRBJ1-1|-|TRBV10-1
CASSEFGRGNTEAFF
TGCGCCAGCAGTGAGTTCGGCAGGGGGAACACTGAAGCTTTCTTT
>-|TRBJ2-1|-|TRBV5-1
CASSLSLNEQFF
TGCGCCAGCAGCTTGAGCCTCAATGAGCAGTTCTTC
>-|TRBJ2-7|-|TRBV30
CAWSMGPYEQYF
TGTGCCTGGAGCATGGGACCCTACGAGCAGTACTTC
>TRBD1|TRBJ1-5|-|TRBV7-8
CASSPRGTGTLSNQPQHF
TGTGCCAGCAGCCCCCGAGGGACAGGGACCCTTAGCAATCAGCCCCAGCATTTT
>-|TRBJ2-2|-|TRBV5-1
CASYPVGQGATGELFF
TGCGCCAGTTACCCCGTGGGGCAGGGCGCAACCGGGGAGCTGTTTTTT
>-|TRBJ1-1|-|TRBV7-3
CASSLTPAGVNTEAFF
TGTGCCAGCAGCTTAACCCCCGCGGGTGTCAACACTGAAGCTTTCTTT
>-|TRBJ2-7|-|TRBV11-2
CASSLDTGKQYF
TGTGCCAGCAGCTTAGATACGGGGAAGCAGTACTTC
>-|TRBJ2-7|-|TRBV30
CAWGGPGEQYF
TGTGCCTGGGGTGGACCGGGGGAGCAGTACTTC
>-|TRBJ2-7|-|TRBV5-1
CASSLGGALGSYEQYF
TGCGCCAGCAGCTTGGGGGGGGCGCTCGGATCCTACGAGCAGTACTTC
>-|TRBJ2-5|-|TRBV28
CASSPPQETQYF
TGTGCCAGCAGTCCCCCACAAGAGACCCAGTACTTC
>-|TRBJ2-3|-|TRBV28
CASTPGRWRTDTQYF
TGTGCCAGCACTCCCGGGCGGTGGAGGACAGATACGCAGTATTTT
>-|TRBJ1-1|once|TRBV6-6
CASRGLGGVNTEAFF
TGTGCCAGCAGGGGACTAGGAGGAGTGAACACTGAAGCTTTCTTT
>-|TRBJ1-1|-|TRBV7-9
CATQGRGNTEAFF
TGTGCCACCCAGGGTCGAGGTAACACTGAAGCTTTCTTT
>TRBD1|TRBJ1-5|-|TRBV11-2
CASSAGQGNQPQHF
TGTGCCAGCAGCGCGGGACAGGGCAATCAGCCCCAGCATTTT
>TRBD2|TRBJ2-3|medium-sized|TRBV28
CASSPGWRELTDTQYF
TGTGCCAGCAGCCCCGGATGGCGGGAGTTAACAGATACGCAGTATTTT
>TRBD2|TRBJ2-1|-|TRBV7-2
CASSFGGGNNEQFF
TGTGCCAGCAGCTTCGGCGGGGGAAACAATGAGCAGTTCTTC
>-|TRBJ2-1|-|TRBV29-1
CSVESLGTLLIRSSYNEQFF
TGCAGCGTTGAAAGTCTTGGGACTCTTTTGATTAGGAGCTCCTACAATGAGCAGTTCTTC
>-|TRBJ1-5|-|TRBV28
CASSLHTGQPQHF
TGTGCCAGCAGTCTACATACCGGCCAGCCCCAGCATTTT
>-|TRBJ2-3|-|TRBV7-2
CASSLVGSAGTDTQYF
TGTGCCAGCAGCTTAGTCGGTAGCGCGGGCACAGATACGCAGTATTTT
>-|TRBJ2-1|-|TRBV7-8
CASSLLAAEQFF
TGTGCCAGCAGCTTGTTAGCGGCCGAGCAGTTCTTC
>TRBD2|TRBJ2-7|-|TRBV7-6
CASSLVAGGVYEQYF
TGTGCCAGCAGCTTAGTGGCGGGAGGGGTTTACGAGCAGTACTTC
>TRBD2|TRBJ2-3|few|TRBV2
CASTSAGGQGDTQYF
TGTGCCAGCACATCAGCGGGAGGGCAGGGAGATACGCAGTATTTT
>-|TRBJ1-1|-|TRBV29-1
CSVVGGPTEAFF
TGCAGCGTTGTTGGTGGTCCCACTGAAGCTTTCTTT
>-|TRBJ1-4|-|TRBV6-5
CASSEAGGKLFF
TGTGCCAGCAGTGAAGCTGGAGGGAAACTGTTTTTT
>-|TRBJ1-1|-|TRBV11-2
CASSSDPTANTEAFF
TGTGCCAGCAGCTCCGACCCGACAGCTAACACTGAAGCTTTCTTT
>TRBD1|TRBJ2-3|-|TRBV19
CASSIMGQGRQYF
TGTGCCAGTAGTATAATGGGACAGGGGCGCCAGTATTTT
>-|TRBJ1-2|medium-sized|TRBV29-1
CSVEDQFGGASYGYTF
TGCAGCGTTGAAGATCAGTTTGGGGGCGCCAGCTATGGCTACACCTTC
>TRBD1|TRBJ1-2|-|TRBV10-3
CAISESTGGADGYTF
TGTGCCATCAGTGAGTCGACAGGGGGCGCGGATGGCTACACCTTC
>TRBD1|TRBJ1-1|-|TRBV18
CASSPVSPGQGNTEAFF
TGTGCCAGCTCACCAGTATCTCCGGGACAGGGTAACACTGAAGCTTTCTTT